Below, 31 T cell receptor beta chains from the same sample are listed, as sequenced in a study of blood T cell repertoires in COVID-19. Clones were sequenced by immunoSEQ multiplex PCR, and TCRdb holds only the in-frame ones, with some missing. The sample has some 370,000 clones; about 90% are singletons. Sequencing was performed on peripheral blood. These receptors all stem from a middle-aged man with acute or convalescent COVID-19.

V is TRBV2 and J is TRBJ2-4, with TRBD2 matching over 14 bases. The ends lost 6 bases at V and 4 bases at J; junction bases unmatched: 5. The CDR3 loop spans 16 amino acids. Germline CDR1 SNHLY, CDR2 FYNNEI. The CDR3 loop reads CASREGLAGDKNIQYF. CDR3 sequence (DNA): TGTGCCAGCAGGGAGGGACTAGCGGGGGATAAAAACATTCAGTACTTC.

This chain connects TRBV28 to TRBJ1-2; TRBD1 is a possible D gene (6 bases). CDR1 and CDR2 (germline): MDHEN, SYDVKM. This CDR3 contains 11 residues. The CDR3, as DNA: TGTGCTGTTACAGGGAGCTATGGCTACACCTTC. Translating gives CAVTGSYGYTF.

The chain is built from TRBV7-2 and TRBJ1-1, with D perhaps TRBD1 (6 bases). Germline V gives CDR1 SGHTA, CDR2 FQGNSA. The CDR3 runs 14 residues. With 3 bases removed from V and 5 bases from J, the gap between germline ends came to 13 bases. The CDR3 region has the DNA TGTGCCAGCAGCTTGAACAGGGAGTTTACTGAAGCTTTCTTT. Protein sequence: CASSLNREFTEAFF.

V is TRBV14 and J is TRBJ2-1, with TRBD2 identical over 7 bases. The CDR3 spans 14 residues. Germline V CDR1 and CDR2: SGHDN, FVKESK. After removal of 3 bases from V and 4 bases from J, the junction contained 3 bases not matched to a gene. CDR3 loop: CASSQASGYNEQFF. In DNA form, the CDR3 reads TGTGCCAGCAGCCAGGCTAGCGGTTACAATGAGCAGTTCTTC. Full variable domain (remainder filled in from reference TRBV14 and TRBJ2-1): EAGVTQFPSHSVIEKGQTVTLRCDPISGHDNLYWYRRVMGKEIKFLLHFVKESKQDESGMPNNRFLAERTGGTYSTLKVQPAELEDSGVYFCASSQASGYNEQFFGPGTRLTVL.

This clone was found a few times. The DNA for the CDR3 is TGTGCCAGTAGTATCCGGGGTTACAATGAGCAGTTCTTC. Residues: CASSIRGYNEQFF. The gene calls are TRBV19 and TRBJ2-1, with D tentatively TRBD2 (5 bases). Trimming took off 3 bases at V and 4 bases at J, with 7 bases between the two ends. This CDR3 has 13 residues. The germline V gene has CDR1 LNHDA and CDR2 SQIVND (reference sequence).

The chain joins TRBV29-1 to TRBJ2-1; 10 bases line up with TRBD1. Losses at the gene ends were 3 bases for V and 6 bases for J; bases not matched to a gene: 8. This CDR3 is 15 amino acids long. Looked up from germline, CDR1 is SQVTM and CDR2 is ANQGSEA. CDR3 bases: TGCAGCGTTGACCCCGGGACAGGGGCGGGCAATGAGCAGTTCTTC. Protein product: CSVDPGTGAGNEQFF.

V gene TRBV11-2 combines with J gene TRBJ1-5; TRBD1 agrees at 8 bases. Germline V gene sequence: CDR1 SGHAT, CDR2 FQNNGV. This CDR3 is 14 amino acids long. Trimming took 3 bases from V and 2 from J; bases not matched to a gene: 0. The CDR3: CASSLGQGNQPQHF. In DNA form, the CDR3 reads TGTGCCAGCAGCTTGGGACAGGGCAATCAGCCCCAGCATTTT. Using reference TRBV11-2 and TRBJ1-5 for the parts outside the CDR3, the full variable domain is EAGVAQSPRYKIIEKRQSVAFWCNPISGHATLYWYQQILGQGPKLLIQFQNNGVVDDSQLPKDRFSAERLKGVDSTLKIQPAKLEDSAVYLCASSLGQGNQPQHFGDGTRLSIL.

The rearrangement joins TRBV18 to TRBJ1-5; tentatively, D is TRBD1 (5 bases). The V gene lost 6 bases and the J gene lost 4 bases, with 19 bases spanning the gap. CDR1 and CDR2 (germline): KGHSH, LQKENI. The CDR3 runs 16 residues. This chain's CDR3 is CASSPDVLGHNQPQHF. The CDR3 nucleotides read TGTGCCAGCTCCCCGGACGTTTTAGGACATAATCAGCCCCAGCATTTT.

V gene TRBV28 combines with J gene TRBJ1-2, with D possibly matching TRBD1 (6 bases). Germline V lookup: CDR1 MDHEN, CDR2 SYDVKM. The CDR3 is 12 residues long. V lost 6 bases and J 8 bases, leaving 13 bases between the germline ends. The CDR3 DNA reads TGTGCCAGCAGCTTGGACAGCAGGGGCTACACCTTC. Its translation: CASSLDSRGYTF.

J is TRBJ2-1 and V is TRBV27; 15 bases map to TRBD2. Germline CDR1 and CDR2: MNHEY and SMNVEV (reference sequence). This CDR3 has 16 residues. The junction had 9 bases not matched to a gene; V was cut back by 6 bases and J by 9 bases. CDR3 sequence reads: CASSPGLAGGSGEQFF. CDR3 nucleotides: TGTGCCAGCAGCCCAGGACTAGCGGGAGGGAGCGGTGAGCAGTTCTTC.

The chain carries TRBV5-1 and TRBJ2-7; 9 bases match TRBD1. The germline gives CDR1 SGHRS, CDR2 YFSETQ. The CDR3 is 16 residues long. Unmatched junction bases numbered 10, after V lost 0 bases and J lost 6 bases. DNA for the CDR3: TGCGCCAGCAGCTTGGGATCGGGACAGGGAAAGGTCGAGCAGTACTTC. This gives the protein CASSLGSGQGKVEQYF.

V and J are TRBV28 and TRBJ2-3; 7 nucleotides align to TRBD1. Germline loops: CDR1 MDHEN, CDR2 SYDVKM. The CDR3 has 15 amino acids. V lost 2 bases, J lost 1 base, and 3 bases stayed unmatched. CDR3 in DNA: TGTGCCAGCAGTTTACCCCAGGGGGGCACAGATACGCAGTATTTT. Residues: CASSLPQGGTDTQYF.

The CDR3 nucleotides read TGTGCCAGCAGTTACGCGTACGCTAAGGGGGAGCAGTACTTC. Its translation is CASSYAYAKGEQYF. This chain links TRBV6-5 with TRBJ2-7, with D perhaps TRBD1 (5 bases). CDR3 length: 14 residues. V was shortened by 2 bases and J by 7 bases, with 15 bases between the two germline ends. Germline V gene lookup returns CDR1 MNHEY and CDR2 SVGAGI.

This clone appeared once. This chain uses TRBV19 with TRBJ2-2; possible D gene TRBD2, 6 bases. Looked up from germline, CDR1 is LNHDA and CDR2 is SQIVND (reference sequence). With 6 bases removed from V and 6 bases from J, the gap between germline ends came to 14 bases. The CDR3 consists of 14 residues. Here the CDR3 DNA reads TGTGCCAGTAGCGTATGGAGGGAGGCCGGGGAGCTGTTTTTT. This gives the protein CASSVWREAGELFF. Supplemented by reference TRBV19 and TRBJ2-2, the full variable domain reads DGGITQSPKYLFRKEGQNVTLSCEQNLNHDAMYWYRQDPGQGLRLIYYSQIVNDFQKGDIAEGYSVSREKKESFPLTVTSAQKNPTAFYLCASSVWREAGELFFGEGSRLTVL.

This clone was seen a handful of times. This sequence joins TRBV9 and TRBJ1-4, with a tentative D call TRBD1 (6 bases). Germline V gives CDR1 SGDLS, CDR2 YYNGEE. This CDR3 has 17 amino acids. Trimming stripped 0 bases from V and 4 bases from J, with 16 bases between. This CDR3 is CASSVGIATGHNEKLFF. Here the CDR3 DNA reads TGTGCCAGCAGCGTAGGGATAGCGACAGGCCATAATGAAAAACTGTTTTTT.

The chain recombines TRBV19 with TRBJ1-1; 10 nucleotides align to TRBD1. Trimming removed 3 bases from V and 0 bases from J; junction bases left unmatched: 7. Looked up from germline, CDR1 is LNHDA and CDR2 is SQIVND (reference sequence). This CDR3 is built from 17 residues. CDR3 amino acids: CASSIFHGQGVNTEAFF. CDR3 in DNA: TGTGCCAGTAGTATCTTTCACGGACAGGGGGTGAACACTGAAGCTTTCTTT.

The CDR3 DNA reads as TGTGCCAGTAGTGTCAACAGGGGGGCGAACACTGAAGCTTTCTTT. It yields the protein CASSVNRGANTEAFF. This sequence joins TRBV19 and TRBJ1-1; the match to TRBD1 covers 8 bases. CDR1 LNHDA and CDR2 SQIVND come from the germline V gene (reference sequence). The CDR3 length is 15 residues. The V and J ends lost 5 bases and 1 base, in that order; junction bases with no gene match: 6.

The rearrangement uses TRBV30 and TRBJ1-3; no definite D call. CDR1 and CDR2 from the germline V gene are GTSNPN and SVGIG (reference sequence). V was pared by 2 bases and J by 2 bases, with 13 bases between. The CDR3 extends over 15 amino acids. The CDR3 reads CAWSTARGPGNTIYF. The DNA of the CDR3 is TGTGCCTGGAGTACCGCCCGAGGGCCTGGAAACACCATATATTTT. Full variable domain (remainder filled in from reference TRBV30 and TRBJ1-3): SQTIHQWPATLVQPVGSPLSLECTVEGTSNPNLYWYRQAAGRGLQLLFYSVGIGQISSEVPQNLSASRPQDRQFILSSKKLLLSDSGFYLCAWSTARGPGNTIYFGEGSWLTVV.

The CDR3: CASSEWGGPPSTNEKLFF. DNA for the CDR3: TGTGCCAGCTCAGAGTGGGGGGGCCCACCATCAACTAATGAAAAACTGTTTTTT. The rearrangement uses TRBV18 and TRBJ1-4; a weak D match, TRBD1 (6 bases). The CDR3 has 18 residues. Germline values: CDR1 KGHSH, CDR2 LQKENI. V was shortened by 5 bases and J by 0 bases, with 19 bases between the two germline ends.

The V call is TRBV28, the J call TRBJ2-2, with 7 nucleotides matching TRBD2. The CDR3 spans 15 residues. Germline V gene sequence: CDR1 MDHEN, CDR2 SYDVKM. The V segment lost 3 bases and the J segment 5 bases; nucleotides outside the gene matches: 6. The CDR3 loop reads CASSFSGRATGELFF. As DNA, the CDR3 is TGTGCCAGCAGTTTTAGTGGGAGGGCTACCGGGGAGCTGTTTTTT.

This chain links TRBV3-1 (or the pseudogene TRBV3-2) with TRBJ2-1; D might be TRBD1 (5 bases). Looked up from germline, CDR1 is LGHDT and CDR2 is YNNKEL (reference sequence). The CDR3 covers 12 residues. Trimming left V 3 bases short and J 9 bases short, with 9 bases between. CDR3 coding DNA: TGTGCCAGCAGCCATGACAGTCCTGAGCAGTTCTTC. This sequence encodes CASSHDSPEQFF.

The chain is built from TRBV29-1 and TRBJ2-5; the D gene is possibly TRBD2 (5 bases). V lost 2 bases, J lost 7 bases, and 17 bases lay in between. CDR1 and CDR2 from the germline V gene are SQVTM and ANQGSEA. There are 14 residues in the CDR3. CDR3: CSVESTTRGGTQYF. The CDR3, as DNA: TGCAGCGTTGAAAGTACTACCAGAGGAGGGACCCAGTACTTC.

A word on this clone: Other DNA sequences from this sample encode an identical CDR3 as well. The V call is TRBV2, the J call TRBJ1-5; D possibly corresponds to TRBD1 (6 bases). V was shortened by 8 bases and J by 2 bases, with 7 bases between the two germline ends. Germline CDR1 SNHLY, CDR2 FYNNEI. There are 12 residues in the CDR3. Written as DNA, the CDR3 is TGTGCCAGCTCAGGGGGCAATCAGCCCCAGCATTTT. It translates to CASSGGNQPQHF.

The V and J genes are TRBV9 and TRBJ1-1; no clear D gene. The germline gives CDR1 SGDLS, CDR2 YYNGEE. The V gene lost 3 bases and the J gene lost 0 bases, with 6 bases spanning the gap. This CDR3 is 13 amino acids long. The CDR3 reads CASSGAMNTEAFF. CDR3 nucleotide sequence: TGTGCCAGCAGCGGAGCAATGAACACTGAAGCTTTCTTT.

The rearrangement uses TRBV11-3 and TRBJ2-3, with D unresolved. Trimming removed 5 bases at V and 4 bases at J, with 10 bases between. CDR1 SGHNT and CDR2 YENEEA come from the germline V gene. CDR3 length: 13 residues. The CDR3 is CASSLGLADTQYF. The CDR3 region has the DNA TGTGCCAGCAGCCTTGGGCTTGCAGATACGCAGTATTTT.

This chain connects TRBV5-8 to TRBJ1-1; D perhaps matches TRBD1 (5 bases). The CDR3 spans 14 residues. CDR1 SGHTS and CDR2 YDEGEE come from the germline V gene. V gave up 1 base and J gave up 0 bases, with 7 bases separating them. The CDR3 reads CASSLLGVNTEAFF. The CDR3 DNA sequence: TGTGCCAGCAGCTTGCTAGGGGTGAACACTGAAGCTTTCTTT.

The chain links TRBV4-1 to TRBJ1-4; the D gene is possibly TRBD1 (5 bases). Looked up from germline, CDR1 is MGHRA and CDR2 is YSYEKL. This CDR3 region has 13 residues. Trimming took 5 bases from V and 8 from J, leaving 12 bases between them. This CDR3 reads CASSYTGGEKLFF. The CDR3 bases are TGCGCCAGCAGCTATACTGGGGGGGAAAAACTGTTTTTT.

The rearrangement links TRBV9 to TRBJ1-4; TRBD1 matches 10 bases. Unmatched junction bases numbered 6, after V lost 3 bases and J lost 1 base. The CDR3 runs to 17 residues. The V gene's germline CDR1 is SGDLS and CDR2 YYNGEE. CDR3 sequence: CASSEGTGALTNEKLFF. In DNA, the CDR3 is TGTGCCAGCAGCGAGGGGACAGGGGCCCTAACTAATGAAAAACTGTTTTTT.

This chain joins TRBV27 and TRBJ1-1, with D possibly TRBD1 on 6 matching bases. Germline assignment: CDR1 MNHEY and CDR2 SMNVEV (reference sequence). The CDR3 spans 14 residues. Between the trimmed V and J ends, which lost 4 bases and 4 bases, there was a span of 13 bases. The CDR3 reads CASSSGTWVTEAFF. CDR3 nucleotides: TGTGCCAGCAGTTCCGGGACATGGGTCACTGAAGCTTTCTTT.

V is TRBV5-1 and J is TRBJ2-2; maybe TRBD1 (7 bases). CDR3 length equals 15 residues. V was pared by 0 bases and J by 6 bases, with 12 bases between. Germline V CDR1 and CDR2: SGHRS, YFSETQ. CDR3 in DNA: TGCGCCAGCAGCTTGGACAGGGGAGGTTCCGGGGAGCTGTTTTTT. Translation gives CASSLDRGGSGELFF.

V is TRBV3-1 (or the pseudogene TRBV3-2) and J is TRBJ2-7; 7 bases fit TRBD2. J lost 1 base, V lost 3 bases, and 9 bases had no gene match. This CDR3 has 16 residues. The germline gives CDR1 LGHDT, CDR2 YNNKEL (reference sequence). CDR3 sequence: CASSQDLAVRSYEQYF. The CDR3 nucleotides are TGTGCCAGCAGCCAGGACCTAGCGGTGAGATCCTACGAGCAGTACTTC.